What follows is one T cell receptor beta chain and its context. The sample is drawn from a study of sequential checkpoint blockade in melanoma. Study as a whole: Arm A got nivolumab then ipilimumab; arm B the reverse, 1:1. Each arm's sequence ended with maintenance nivolumab.

Using immunoSEQ multiplex PCR, the repertoire was profiled, and TCRdb retains in-frame clones only, with some absent. In the table there are over 10,000 clones, over 65% of which are singletons. This sample's treatment: randomized to nivolumab then ipilimumab (arm A) or the reverse (arm B). DNA-damaging chemotherapy had not been given to any patient beforehand. Live CD3+CD8+ CD19− CD56− cells were sorted from PBMCs. With 7 bases removed from V and 1 base from J, the gap between germline ends came to 7 bases. Germline V gene data show CDR1 as SQVTM and CDR2 as ANQGSEA. The CDR3 runs 11 residues. This TCR was recovered from a human donor with melanoma. The chain combines TRBV29-1 with TRBJ1-2; D uncertain. The sample in question was CD8+ T cells sorted from blood (inferred from file names), obtained from a patient given nivolumab and ipilimumab in sequence. The CDR3 protein is CSADGNYGYTF. The CDR3, as DNA: TGCAGCGCTGACGGTAACTATGGCTACACCTTC. Together with reference TRBV29-1 and TRBJ1-2, the CDR3 gives the full variable domain: SAVISQKPSRDICQRGTSLTIQCQVDSQVTMMFWYRQQPGQSLTLIATANQGSEATYESGFVIDKFPISRPNLTFSTLTVSNMSPEDSSIYLCSADGNYGYTFGSGTRLTVV.